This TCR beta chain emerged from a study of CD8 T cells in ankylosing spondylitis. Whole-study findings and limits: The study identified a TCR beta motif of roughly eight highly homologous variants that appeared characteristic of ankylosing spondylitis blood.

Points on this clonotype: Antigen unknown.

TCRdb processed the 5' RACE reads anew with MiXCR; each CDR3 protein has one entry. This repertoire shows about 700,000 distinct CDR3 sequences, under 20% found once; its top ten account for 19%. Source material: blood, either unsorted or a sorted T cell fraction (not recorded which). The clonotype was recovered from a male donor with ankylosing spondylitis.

CDR3 DNA: TGCGCCAGCAGCCAAGAGGGGACAGGCCTTAATTCACCCCTCCACTTT. This translates into CASSQEGTGLNSPLHF. The J gene is TRBJ1-6, the V gene TRBV4-1; 8 nucleotides match TRBD1. Germline CDR1 MGHRA, CDR2 YSYEKL. V shed 0 bases, J shed 6 bases, and the junction held 4 bases outside the gene matches. This CDR3 region has 16 residues.